The next 13 T cell receptor beta chains were all read from a single sample in a study of T cells in Graves' hyperthyroidism and ophthalmopathy. RNA transcripts provided the source from which TCR beta CDR3 regions were amplified. HTBI primers were the set used in a first-round RT-PCR of the TCR CDR3. A single record per CDR3 protein comes from TCRdb applying MiXCR to the multiplex PCR reads. The table includes roughly 660,000 distinct CDR3 sequences, 15% to 20% detected once. The specimen sequenced was blood. The receptors come from a man aged 50 to 60 with Graves' hyperthyroidism.

This clonotype was recorded at least ten times. The chain recombines TRBV7-8 with TRBJ2-1; the match to TRBD2 covers 9 bases. J lost 6 bases, V lost 1 base, and 4 bases had no gene match. This CDR3 comprises 15 residues. CDR1 and CDR2 from the germline V gene are SGHVS and FQNEAQ. DNA of the CDR3: TGTGCCAGCAGCTTAGGGGCGGGAGGGACCAATGAGCAGTTCTTC. This gives the protein CASSLGAGGTNEQFF.

This chain connects TRBV20-1 to TRBJ1-2; TRBD1 matches 10 bases. The CDR3 loop spans 15 amino acids. Germline CDR1 is DFQATT and CDR2 is SNEGSKA (reference sequence). Losses at the gene ends were 3 bases for V and 6 bases for J; bases not matched to a gene: 10. This CDR3 is CSASPGTGDGDGYTF. The CDR3 nucleotides are TGCAGTGCTAGCCCAGGGACAGGGGACGGGGATGGCTACACCTTC.

Many counts were recorded for this clonotype. J is TRBJ2-1 and V is TRBV12-3 or TRBV12-4; 14 positions agree with TRBD2. Trimming removed 6 bases from V and 6 bases from J; junction bases left unmatched: 10. CDR3 length equals 17 residues. The CDR3 reads CASSCEGLAGVRNEQFF. The CDR3 DNA sequence: TGTGCCAGCAGCTGTGAGGGACTAGCGGGAGTCCGCAATGAGCAGTTCTTC.

The chain couples TRBV30 to TRBJ2-2; D unresolved. The length of the CDR3 is 17 residues. Trimming cost V 4 bases and J 4 bases, with 22 bases left between them. Germline values: CDR1 GTSNPN, CDR2 SVGIG (reference sequence). CDR3 coding DNA: TGTGCCTGGATCCCTATCCGGAACCTCCGCGGCACCGGGGAGCTGTTTTTT. It codes for CAWIPIRNLRGTGELFF.

This clonotype was picked up many times. The CDR3 DNA reads TGTGCCAGCAGTTACTCTGCAGGGTTAACTAATGAAAAACTGTTTTTT. This codes for CASSYSAGLTNEKLFF. V is TRBV6-5 and J is TRBJ1-4; D may be TRBD1 (5 bases). Per the germline V gene, CDR1 is MNHEY and CDR2 is SVGAGI. The CDR3 is 16 amino acids. Trimming shortened V by 0 bases and J by 1 base, and 9 bases separated the two germline ends.

The chain links TRBV30 to TRBJ2-7, with TRBD2 matching 10 bases. The CDR3 loop spans 13 amino acids. The junction had 4 bases not matched to a gene; V was cut back by 5 bases and J by 3 bases. Looked up from germline, CDR1 is GTSNPN and CDR2 is SVGIG (reference sequence). DNA for the CDR3: TGTGCCTGGGCGCTAGCGGGGGACTACGAGCAGTACTTC. Protein sequence: CAWALAGDYEQYF.

The V call is TRBV6-1, the J call TRBJ2-3; 9 bases map to TRBD2. The trim removed 7 bases at V and 1 base at J, leaving 21 bases unmatched. This CDR3 spans 20 amino acids. The germline gives CDR1 MNHNS, CDR2 SASEGT. The CDR3 sequence: CASTQGTLAGTRLGTDTQYF. In DNA form, the CDR3 reads TGTGCCAGCACCCAAGGGACACTAGCGGGTACGCGTCTAGGCACAGATACGCAGTATTTT.

At least ten counts were recorded for this clonotype. This chain connects TRBV30 to TRBJ2-1; D is possibly TRBD1 (6 bases). Trimming stripped 3 bases from V and 4 bases from J, with 10 bases between. CDR1 is GTSNPN, CDR2 SVGIG, per germline (reference sequence). This CDR3 has 13 amino acids. The CDR3 DNA sequence: TGTGCCTGGAGCCGGACAGCATACAATGAGCAGTTCTTC. As protein: CAWSRTAYNEQFF. The full variable domain, with the rest looked up from reference TRBV30 and TRBJ2-1, is SQTIHQWPATLVQPVGSPLSLECTVEGTSNPNLYWYRQAAGRGLQLLFYSVGIGQISSEVPQNLSASRPQDRQFILSSKKLLLSDSGFYLCAWSRTAYNEQFFGPGTRLTVL.

This chain joins TRBV20-1 and TRBJ2-2, with 15 bases lining up with TRBD2. Germline V CDR1 and CDR2: DFQATT, SNEGSKA (reference sequence). The trim removed 4 bases at V and 10 bases at J, leaving 13 bases unmatched. The CDR3 is 17 residues long. The CDR3 spells CSAKGLAGGVVGVELFF. CDR3 nucleotides: TGCAGTGCTAAGGGACTAGCGGGAGGAGTAGTAGGCGTGGAGCTGTTTTTT.

Ten or more counts support this clonotype. For the CDR3, the DNA is TGTGCCAGCAGTTACAAGAGGCTAGCGGGAAGACAAGAGACCCAGTACTTC. Translation gives CASSYKRLAGRQETQYF. The rearrangement links TRBV6-6 to TRBJ2-5; TRBD2 agrees at 9 bases. Looked up from germline, CDR1 is MNHNY and CDR2 is SVGAGI (reference sequence). After removal of 2 bases from V and 2 bases from J, the junction contained 9 bases not matched to a gene. The CDR3 extends over 17 amino acids.

In this sample, this clonotype turned up a few times. The J gene is TRBJ1-5, the V gene TRBV18; D possibly corresponds to TRBD1 (6 bases). V shed 1 base and J shed 0 bases, with 13 bases lying between them. In germline, CDR1 is KGHSH, CDR2 LQKENI. The CDR3 sequence is 17 residues long. The CDR3 region is CASSPLGGGHSNQPQHF. The CDR3 DNA reads TGTGCCAGCTCACCACTCGGGGGCGGTCATAGCAATCAGCCCCAGCATTTT.

In its sample, this clonotype was seen a few times. The chain links TRBV20-1 to TRBJ2-1, with TRBD2 matching 14 bases. Germline CDR1 and CDR2: DFQATT and SNEGSKA (reference sequence). Trimming at V came to 0 bases and at J to 1 base, leaving 5 bases not matched to a gene. The CDR3 is 18 residues long. This chain's CDR3 is CSARDAGTSGSSYNEQFF. CDR3 in DNA: TGCAGTGCTAGAGACGCTGGGACTAGCGGGAGTTCCTACAATGAGCAGTTCTTC.

The V and J genes are TRBV6-2 or TRBV6-3 and TRBJ2-1, with D perhaps matching TRBD1 (6 bases). This CDR3 has 18 amino acids. Germline assignment: CDR1 MNHEY and CDR2 SVGEGT. Trimming left V 0 bases short and J 2 bases short, with 17 bases between. CDR3 coding DNA: TGTGCCAGCAGTTACTCGGGAACAGGGTTGGGACCCTACAATGAGCAGTTCTTC. It encodes CASSYSGTGLGPYNEQFF.